The 18 T cell receptor beta chains given below trace back to one sample, sequenced in a study of blood T cell repertoires in COVID-19. Generated by immunoSEQ multiplex PCR, the TCRdb table keeps only in-frame clones and is missing some. Among hundreds of thousands of clones listed, roughly nine tenths were seen once. The sample taken for sequencing was PBMCs or T cells enriched from blood (not recorded which). Receptors were obtained from a woman between 18 and 30 years old who had recovered from COVID-19.

The chain combines TRBV2 with TRBJ1-1; D is unclear. Germline values: CDR1 SNHLY, CDR2 FYNNEI. The ends were cut back, 8 bases at V and 3 bases at J, with 10 bases in the middle. The length of the CDR3 is 12 residues. The DNA for the CDR3 is TGTGCCAGCGGAGGACTGTACACTGAAGCTTTCTTT. Translated: CASGGLYTEAFF.

The chain is built from TRBV12-3 or TRBV12-4 and TRBJ1-5; D gene ambiguous. Deletions cut 3 bases from V and 6 bases from J, with 9 bases between. This CDR3 is 13 amino acids long. This chain's CDR3 is CASSLVRFQPQHF. DNA of the CDR3: TGTGCCAGCAGTTTGGTTCGGTTTCAGCCCCAGCATTTT.

This chain links TRBV3-1 (or the pseudogene TRBV3-2) with TRBJ1-5; D uncertain. The V and J ends lost 1 base and 3 bases respectively, with 4 bases between them. Germline CDR1 reads LGHDT; CDR2 reads YNNKEL (reference sequence). This CDR3 comprises 13 residues. In DNA form, the CDR3 reads TGTGCCAGCAGCCAAGCCATCAATCAGCCCCAGCATTTT. Encoded protein: CASSQAINQPQHF.

CDR3 nucleotides: TGTGCCAGCTCATCTAGGGACAGGTCCCGCTTACCGTATGGCTACACCTTC. It codes for CASSSRDRSRLPYGYTF. The J gene is TRBJ1-2, the V gene TRBV18; TRBD1 agrees at 8 bases. V shed 5 bases and J 5 bases; nucleotides not matched to a gene: 16. CDR1 is KGHSH and CDR2 is LQKENI in the germline V gene. CDR3 size: 17 residues.

This clone was picked up a small number of times. This chain joins TRBV5-1 and TRBJ1-2, with D unclear. CDR1 is SGHRS and CDR2 is YFSETQ in the germline V gene. The ends were cut back, 0 bases at V and 7 bases at J, with 10 bases in the middle. The CDR3 extends over 13 amino acids. The CDR3: CASSLEGRAGYTF. The CDR3 region has the DNA TGCGCCAGCAGCTTGGAAGGGAGGGCTGGCTACACCTTC.

This clone was observed a few times. The chain couples TRBV3-1 (or the pseudogene TRBV3-2) to TRBJ1-1; D is possibly TRBD1 (5 bases). Trimming removed 1 base from V and 8 bases from J, with 5 bases in between. The CDR3 is made up of 11 amino acids. CDR1 and CDR2 from the germline V gene are LGHDT and YNNKEL (reference sequence). The CDR3 spells CASSQGQEAFF. DNA for the CDR3: TGTGCCAGCAGCCAAGGACAGGAAGCTTTCTTT.

This clone was counted a single time. The chain links TRBV1 to TRBJ1-1. TRBV1 is designated a pseudogene. CDR3 length: 14 residues. The CDR3 here is CTSSLPGTNTEAFF. The CDR3 DNA reads TGCACCAGCAGCCTCCCAGGGACTAACACTGAAGCTTTCTTT.

In this sample, this clone turned up a few times. This chain links TRBV15 with TRBJ2-5; 7 nucleotides match TRBD1. The CDR3 has 15 amino acids. After removal of 1 base from V and 4 bases from J, the junction contained 6 bases not matched to a gene. The germline V gene encodes CDR1 LNHNV and CDR2 YYDKDF (reference sequence). The CDR3 region has the DNA TGTGCCACCAGCAGAGGCGGACAGGTGGGAGAGACCCAGTACTTC. Its protein is CATSRGGQVGETQYF.

The gene calls are TRBV3-1 (or the pseudogene TRBV3-2) and TRBJ2-3; 15 bases agree with TRBD2. Germline-derived CDR1 and CDR2 are LGHDT and YNNKEL (reference sequence). Trimming removed 4 bases from V and 2 bases from J; junction bases left unmatched: 7. This CDR3 is built from 18 residues. CDR3: CASSRGLAGGPDTDTQYF. DNA of the CDR3: TGTGCCAGCAGCCGAGGACTAGCGGGGGGGCCGGACACAGATACGCAGTATTTT.

The chain has TRBV3-1 (or the pseudogene TRBV3-2) and TRBJ2-3, with D tentatively TRBD1 (6 bases). The germline gives CDR1 LGHDT, CDR2 YNNKEL (reference sequence). Trimming took off 4 bases at V and 6 bases at J, with 17 bases between the two ends. This CDR3 comprises 15 residues. The CDR3 reads CASSRGRGNGDTQYF. CDR3 DNA sequence: TGTGCCAGCAGCCGAGGTAGGGGGAATGGGGATACGCAGTATTTT.

The chain has TRBV5-8 and TRBJ2-5; TRBD1 aligns across 7 bases. CDR1 and CDR2 (germline): SGHTS, YDEGEE. After removal of 3 bases from V and 5 bases from J, the junction contained 7 bases not matched to a gene. The CDR3 contains 14 residues. The chain's CDR3 is CASSSMTGSETQYF. CDR3 sequence (DNA): TGTGCCAGCAGCTCGATGACAGGGTCCGAGACCCAGTACTTC.

The V and J genes are TRBV7-9 and TRBJ1-2; 7 positions agree with TRBD1. The CDR3 totals 16 residues. From germline, CDR1 is SEHNR and CDR2 FQNEAQ (reference sequence). The V segment lost 5 bases and the J segment 4 bases; nucleotides outside the gene matches: 13. CDR3 sequence (DNA): TGTGCCAGCAGCCCGCAAACAGGGGACCTTGGCTATGGCTACACCTTC. Translating gives CASSPQTGDLGYGYTF.

The CDR3 DNA reads as TGTGCCAGCAGCCGAGACGTAGGGGGCTATGGCTACACCTTC. Encoded protein: CASSRDVGGYGYTF. This chain links TRBV14 with TRBJ1-2, with D perhaps matching TRBD1 (6 bases). This CDR3 has 14 amino acids. V gave up 4 bases and J gave up 4 bases, with 13 bases separating them. Germline values: CDR1 SGHDN, CDR2 FVKESK.

This sequence joins TRBV5-1 and TRBJ1-6, with TRBD1 matching 8 bases. CDR1 is SGHRS and CDR2 is YFSETQ in the germline V gene. There are 16 residues in the CDR3. V gave up 0 bases and J gave up 6 bases; unmatched junction bases: 5. The CDR3 sequence is CASSLGPGQVNSPLHF. The CDR3 nucleotides read TGCGCCAGCAGCTTGGGGCCGGGACAGGTTAATTCACCCCTCCACTTT.

V and J are TRBV11-2 and TRBJ1-1; 7 nucleotides match TRBD1. From germline, CDR1 is SGHAT and CDR2 FQNNGV. This CDR3 spans 15 amino acids. The junction had 5 bases not matched to a gene; V was cut back by 3 bases and J by 1 base. CDR3 in amino acids: CASSFQTGTNTEAFF. The CDR3 DNA follows: TGTGCCAGCAGCTTCCAGACAGGGACGAACACTGAAGCTTTCTTT.

J is TRBJ1-1 and V is TRBV5-1; TRBD1 matches 10 bases. The CDR3 contains 17 residues. V gave up 0 bases and J gave up 0 bases; unmatched junction bases: 5. CDR1 SGHRS and CDR2 YFSETQ come from the germline V gene. The chain's CDR3 is CASSLGTGGSVNTEAFF. The CDR3 DNA reads TGCGCCAGCAGCTTGGGGACAGGGGGATCGGTGAACACTGAAGCTTTCTTT.

This rearrangement joins TRBV19 to TRBJ1-4; 9 bases map to TRBD1. Germline CDR1 LNHDA, CDR2 SQIVND (reference sequence). CDR3 length: 16 amino acids. The V gene end was trimmed by 5 bases and the J gene end by 6 bases; junction bases not matched to a gene: 10. The CDR3 here is CASSPSNTGGYEKLFF. CDR3 DNA: TGTGCCAGTAGTCCATCAAACACAGGGGGCTATGAAAAACTGTTTTTT.

The CDR3 nucleotides read TGTGCCAGCAGCTTTAGGACACGCCAAACTAATGAAAAACTGTTTTTT. It codes for CASSFRTRQTNEKLFF. V is TRBV14 and J is TRBJ1-4; the D gene is possibly TRBD1 (5 bases). The germline V and J ends were trimmed by 5 bases and 1 base, with 14 bases remaining between them. Germline values: CDR1 SGHDN, CDR2 FVKESK. This CDR3 is 16 amino acids long. The complete variable domain, with remaining parts taken from reference TRBV14 and TRBJ1-4, reads EAGVTQFPSHSVIEKGQTVTLRCDPISGHDNLYWYRRVMGKEIKFLLHFVKESKQDESGMPNNRFLAERTGGTYSTLKVQPAELEDSGVYFCASSFRTRQTNEKLFFGSGTQLSVL.